These T cell receptor beta chains were read from a single sample in a study of blood T cells in healthy people across ages. Using its own MiXCR run on the 5' RACE reads, TCRdb lists one record per CDR3 protein. There are about 760,000 distinct CDR3 sequences in the sample; 20% to 30% occur only once, and 9.4% lies in the top ten. The same specimen was also included in a second study, on T cells of mothers and their children.

Source material: blood. The source of these receptors is a boy younger than 18 in good health. CDR3s include the opening cysteine and the closing phenylalanine or tryptophan. The D gene is left open where the match is weak. Only some rows state a clone size, as once, few, many or a class for expanded clones.

d_call: .; clone_size: few; j_call: TRBJ2-7; v_call: TRBV5-6; cdr3_aa: CASSLAVTAIVYEQYF; cdr3_nt: TGTGCCAGCAGCCTGGCAGTGACGGCGATCGTCTACGAGCAGTACTTC
d_call: .; clone_size: .; j_call: TRBJ2-2; v_call: TRBV3-1; cdr3_aa: CASSAGGGTGELFF; cdr3_nt: TGTGCCAGCAGCGCCGGCGGCGGAACCGGGGAGCTGTTTTTT
d_call: TRBD2; clone_size: .; j_call: TRBJ2-1; v_call: TRBV4-2; cdr3_aa: CASSRSTSGRANEQFF; cdr3_nt: TGTGCCAGCAGCCGATCAACTAGCGGGAGGGCCAATGAGCAGTTCTTC
d_call: TRBD2; clone_size: .; j_call: TRBJ2-3; v_call: TRBV27; cdr3_aa: CASKREGRGTDTQYF; cdr3_nt: TGTGCCAGCAAACGGGAGGGCCGAGGTACAGATACGCAGTATTTT
d_call: TRBD1; clone_size: few; j_call: TRBJ2-1; v_call: TRBV12-3/TRBV12-4; cdr3_aa: CASSLLQGGHEQFF; cdr3_nt: TGTGCCAGCAGTCTATTACAGGGGGGCCATGAGCAGTTCTTC
d_call: .; clone_size: .; j_call: TRBJ1-2; v_call: TRBV5-5; cdr3_aa: CASSIDNYGYTF; cdr3_nt: TGTGCCAGCAGCATTGATAACTATGGCTACACCTTC
d_call: TRBD2; clone_size: .; j_call: TRBJ2-7; v_call: TRBV29-1; cdr3_aa: CSVEDPSGGYEQYF; cdr3_nt: TGCAGCGTTGAAGATCCCAGCGGGGGATACGAGCAGTACTTC
d_call: .; clone_size: .; j_call: TRBJ1-2; v_call: TRBV4-2; cdr3_aa: CASSQETVGGYTF; cdr3_nt: TGTGCCAGCAGCCAAGAGACGGTCGGGGGCTACACCTTC
d_call: .; clone_size: .; j_call: TRBJ1-1; v_call: TRBV12-3/TRBV12-4; cdr3_aa: CASSLALGGVTEAFF; cdr3_nt: TGTGCCAGCAGTTTAGCGCTTGGGGGGGTGACTGAAGCTTTCTTT
d_call: .; clone_size: .; j_call: TRBJ2-5; v_call: TRBV20-1; cdr3_aa: CSARRAGGETQYF; cdr3_nt: TGCAGTGCTAGACGGGCAGGTGGGGAGACCCAGTACTTC
d_call: TRBD2; clone_size: .; j_call: TRBJ2-3; v_call: TRBV2; cdr3_aa: CASRGLVISQKSTDTQYF; cdr3_nt: TGTGCCAGCAGGGGACTAGTCATATCCCAAAAGAGCACAGATACGCAGTATTTT
d_call: .; clone_size: .; j_call: TRBJ1-3; v_call: TRBV6-6; cdr3_aa: CASSYGTPNSGNTIYF; cdr3_nt: TGTGCCAGCAGTTACGGAACACCGAACTCTGGAAACACCATATATTTT
d_call: .; clone_size: .; j_call: TRBJ2-3; v_call: TRBV7-9; cdr3_aa: CASSLIQGGDTQYF; cdr3_nt: TGTGCCAGCAGCTTGATCCAGGGAGGAGATACGCAGTATTTT
d_call: TRBD2; clone_size: few; j_call: TRBJ2-7; v_call: TRBV28; cdr3_aa: CASSLWTSGSSEQYF; cdr3_nt: TGTGCCAGCAGTTTATGGACTAGCGGGAGCAGTGAGCAGTACTTC
d_call: TRBD2; clone_size: many; j_call: TRBJ2-5; v_call: TRBV12-3/TRBV12-4; cdr3_aa: CASSPTSGGQETQYF; cdr3_nt: TGTGCCAGCAGCCCAACTAGCGGGGGCCAAGAGACCCAGTACTTC
d_call: TRBD1; clone_size: .; j_call: TRBJ2-3; v_call: TRBV11-1; cdr3_aa: CASSPRTGRTDTQYF; cdr3_nt: TGTGCCAGCAGCCCCCGGACAGGAAGGACAGATACGCAGTATTTT
d_call: .; clone_size: few; j_call: TRBJ2-7; v_call: TRBV29-1; cdr3_aa: CSVRGGYEQYF; cdr3_nt: TGCAGCGTTCGTGGGGGCTACGAGCAGTACTTC
d_call: .; clone_size: few; j_call: TRBJ2-7; v_call: TRBV9; cdr3_aa: CASSPPGPNYEQYF; cdr3_nt: TGTGCCAGCAGCCCCCCAGGACCAAACTACGAGCAGTACTTC
d_call: TRBD2; clone_size: .; j_call: TRBJ2-5; v_call: TRBV27; cdr3_aa: CASSSPTSGSLQTQYF; cdr3_nt: TGTGCCAGCAGTTCTCCCACTAGCGGGAGTTTGCAGACCCAGTACTTC
d_call: TRBD2; clone_size: .; j_call: TRBJ2-1; v_call: TRBV5-1; cdr3_aa: CASSFVRGVYNEQFF; cdr3_nt: TGCGCCAGCAGCTTCGTTCGGGGGGTCTACAATGAGCAGTTCTTC
d_call: .; clone_size: .; j_call: TRBJ1-5; v_call: TRBV25-1; cdr3_aa: CASSEVAGAQPQHF; cdr3_nt: TGTGCCAGCAGTGAAGTCGCCGGGGCTCAGCCCCAGCATTTT
d_call: .; clone_size: few; j_call: TRBJ2-5; v_call: TRBV7-9; cdr3_aa: CASSLDLEGTQYF; cdr3_nt: TGTGCCAGCAGCTTGGACCTGGAGGGGACCCAGTACTTC
d_call: .; clone_size: few; j_call: TRBJ1-1; v_call: TRBV7-9; cdr3_aa: CASSPEAFF; cdr3_nt: TGTGCCAGCAGCCCAGAAGCTTTCTTT
d_call: TRBD1; clone_size: few; j_call: TRBJ2-7; v_call: TRBV10-2; cdr3_aa: CASSEPGQANEQYF; cdr3_nt: TGCGCCAGCAGTGAGCCGGGACAGGCCAACGAGCAGTACTTC
d_call: .; clone_size: .; j_call: TRBJ1-5; v_call: TRBV7-2; cdr3_aa: CASKPPGASNQPQHF; cdr3_nt: TGTGCCAGCAAGCCTCCAGGGGCTAGCAATCAGCCCCAGCATTTT
d_call: TRBD2; clone_size: .; j_call: TRBJ2-7; v_call: TRBV12-3/TRBV12-4; cdr3_aa: CASSLGRRGSRDEQYF; cdr3_nt: TGTGCCAGCAGTTTAGGTAGGCGGGGGTCCCGGGACGAGCAGTACTTC
d_call: .; clone_size: .; j_call: TRBJ2-7; v_call: TRBV7-2; cdr3_aa: CASSSGLSRYEQYF; cdr3_nt: TGTGCCAGCAGCTCGGGACTCTCACGTTACGAGCAGTACTTC
d_call: .; clone_size: .; j_call: TRBJ2-1; v_call: TRBV5-1; cdr3_aa: CASSPGHGDEQFF; cdr3_nt: TGCGCCAGCAGTCCGGGGCACGGGGATGAGCAGTTCTTC
d_call: .; clone_size: .; j_call: TRBJ2-5; v_call: TRBV2; cdr3_aa: CASSEEMETQYF; cdr3_nt: TGTGCCAGCAGTGAAGAGATGGAGACCCAGTACTTC
d_call: TRBD2; clone_size: .; j_call: TRBJ2-7; v_call: TRBV7-9; cdr3_aa: CASSSNREGLVSEQYF; cdr3_nt: TGTGCCAGCAGCTCCAATCGGGAGGGCCTTGTTTCCGAGCAGTACTTC
d_call: .; clone_size: few; j_call: TRBJ1-1; v_call: TRBV12-3/TRBV12-4; cdr3_aa: CASTPEGAANTEAFF; cdr3_nt: TGTGCCAGCACCCCTGAGGGCGCAGCGAACACTGAAGCTTTCTTT
d_call: .; clone_size: once; j_call: TRBJ2-3; v_call: TRBV29-1; cdr3_aa: CSVAPGTGGDTQYF; cdr3_nt: TGCAGCGTCGCCCCCGGGACTGGGGGAGATACGCAGTATTTT
d_call: .; clone_size: few; j_call: TRBJ2-2; v_call: TRBV4-1; cdr3_aa: CASSAYGASDTGELFF; cdr3_nt: TGCGCCAGCAGCGCCTACGGCGCGTCGGACACCGGGGAGCTGTTTTTT
d_call: .; clone_size: few; j_call: TRBJ2-1; v_call: TRBV2; cdr3_aa: CASNPGRDGPNEQFF; cdr3_nt: TGTGCCAGCAATCCAGGGCGGGATGGCCCCAATGAGCAGTTCTTC
d_call: .; clone_size: .; j_call: TRBJ2-7; v_call: TRBV29-1; cdr3_aa: CSVLIGLHSYEQYF; cdr3_nt: TGCAGCGTTCTTATAGGGCTTCACTCCTACGAGCAGTACTTC
d_call: .; clone_size: few; j_call: TRBJ2-1; v_call: TRBV23-1; cdr3_aa: CASSQSHKTGTRHNEQFF; cdr3_nt: TGCGCCAGCAGTCAATCGCACAAAACCGGGACACGGCACAATGAGCAGTTCTTC
d_call: .; clone_size: few; j_call: TRBJ2-1; v_call: TRBV20-1; cdr3_aa: CSARDWPGRSSYNEQFF; cdr3_nt: TGCAGTGCTAGAGATTGGCCAGGACGAAGCTCCTACAATGAGCAGTTCTTC
d_call: TRBD1; clone_size: few; j_call: TRBJ2-1; v_call: TRBV29-1; cdr3_aa: CSVEYPTGGDEQFF; cdr3_nt: TGCAGCGTTGAATACCCGACAGGGGGCGATGAGCAGTTCTTC
d_call: TRBD2; clone_size: .; j_call: TRBJ2-3; v_call: TRBV9; cdr3_aa: CASARGGGARDTQYF; cdr3_nt: TGTGCCAGCGCCCGCGGCGGGGGGGCCAGAGATACGCAGTATTTT
d_call: .; clone_size: .; j_call: TRBJ2-7; v_call: TRBV4-2; cdr3_aa: CASSQEIGVRSYEQYF; cdr3_nt: TGTGCCAGCAGCCAAGAGATCGGGGTCCGGTCCTACGAGCAGTACTTC
d_call: .; clone_size: .; j_call: TRBJ1-2; v_call: TRBV24-1; cdr3_aa: CATSDLQGGGYTF; cdr3_nt: TGTGCCACCAGTGATTTGCAGGGTGGTGGCTACACCTTC
d_call: TRBD2; clone_size: .; j_call: TRBJ2-4; v_call: TRBV12-3/TRBV12-4; cdr3_aa: CTSSIQTSGNIQYF; cdr3_nt: TGTACCAGCAGTATACAGACTAGCGGGAACATTCAGTACTTC